This T cell receptor beta chain was recovered during a study of beta chain features in type 1 diabetes. Looking at the study overall: Patients were similar to healthy donors in age and gender (as well as in cell yields). Study observations and caveats: Researchers could not determine here whether HLA type influences TCRB rearrangement.

Expressed TCRB transcripts were sequenced because the entire RNA isolate underwent reverse transcription. Assay used: immunoSEQ multiplex PCR; TCRdb lists only in-frame clones, some missing. In the table there are over 700,000 clones, about 17% of which are singletons. A word on this clone: Its specificity is not known.

This CDR3 is 11 amino acids long. Trimming left V 9 bases short and J 1 base short, with 7 bases between. Germline V gene sequence: CDR1 MDHEN, CDR2 SYDVKM. The sequence derives from a woman in her late teens or twenties in good health. Sequenced input: naive CD4+ T cells from blood. The rearrangement links TRBV28 to TRBJ2-7; D remains ambiguous. This CDR3 reads CASKASYEQYF. The CDR3 DNA sequence: TGTGCCAGTAAAGCGTCCTACGAGCAGTACTTC.